The 20 T cell receptor beta chains below were found in one sample sequenced in a study of T cells and copy number aberrations in small-cell lung cancer (dated by TCRdb to the early 2020s). The library came from the immunoSEQ multiplex PCR assay. TCRdb carries this immuneACCESS record with in-frame sequences only. Its versions omit some clonotypes, under half of them owing to an unresolved V gene in the studies checked, with the rest unexplained. The sample has around 6,200 clones on record, 76% of them singletons. The top ten clones comprise 7% to 9.5% of the sample. Source material: tumor tissue. The receptors stem from a man in his fifties with small cell lung cancer.

In its sample, this clone was seen once. The V call is TRBV28, the J call TRBJ1-2; no clear D. Germline lookup yields CDR1 MDHEN and CDR2 SYDVKM. The CDR3 is 12 residues long. V lost 3 bases and J 7 bases, leaving 9 bases between the germline ends. The CDR3 DNA reads TGTGCCAGCAGTTTGGGGAGTACTGGCTACACCTTC. As protein: CASSLGSTGYTF.

The DNA of the CDR3 is TGTGCCAGCAGTTTCCTAGGACTAGCGGGATCCAATGAGCAGTTCTTC. It translates to CASSFLGLAGSNEQFF. The chain joins TRBV28 to TRBJ2-1; 12 bases agree with TRBD2. CDR1 is MDHEN and CDR2 is SYDVKM in the germline V gene. The CDR3 totals 16 residues. The junction had 6 bases not matched to a gene; V was cut back by 3 bases and J by 6 bases.

A few counts support this clone. The J gene is TRBJ1-1, the V gene TRBV5-1, with D perhaps TRBD1 (5 bases). The germline CDR1 and CDR2 sequences are SGHRS and YFSETQ. This CDR3 region has 15 residues. V was trimmed by 1 base and J by 4 bases, leaving 14 bases between them. The CDR3 coding sequence is TGCGCCAGCAGCTTGAGCGACCCAGGGACCACTGAAGCTTTCTTT. Translation: CASSLSDPGTTEAFF.

The genes are TRBV10-3 and TRBJ2-1, with D unclear. The V end lost 10 bases, the J end lost 10 bases, and 11 bases lay between the germline ends. The CDR3 runs 10 residues. Germline CDR1 ENHRY, CDR2 SYGVKD. The chain's CDR3 is CANKDPEQFF. CDR3 in DNA: TGTGCCAACAAGGACCCGGAGCAGTTCTTC.

The CDR3 sequence: CASSFFPRLAGNYEQYF. CDR3 sequence (DNA): TGTGCCAGCAGCTTCTTTCCTAGACTAGCGGGGAACTACGAGCAGTACTTC. This chain connects TRBV11-2 to TRBJ2-7; 11 nucleotides align to TRBD2. The CDR3 spans 17 residues. The V gene's germline CDR1 is SGHAT and CDR2 FQNNGV. J was trimmed by 3 bases and V by 3 bases; bases with no gene match: 10.

The chain recombines TRBV7-9 with TRBJ1-1; D unclear. The CDR3 length is 15 residues. The V and J ends lost 1 base and 4 bases respectively, with 13 bases between them. From germline, CDR1 is SEHNR and CDR2 FQNEAQ (reference sequence). For the CDR3, the DNA is TGTGCCAGCAGCTTAGATCACGGGCGGTCCACTGAAGCTTTCTTT. Translation gives CASSLDHGRSTEAFF.

This chain connects TRBV7-9 to TRBJ2-3, with a tentative D call TRBD2 (5 bases). Between the trimmed V and J ends, which lost 4 bases and 4 bases, there was a span of 9 bases. The CDR3 has 13 amino acids. Germline V gene lookup returns CDR1 SEHNR and CDR2 FQNEAQ (reference sequence). The CDR3 loop reads CASSSRVADTQYF. CDR3 coding DNA: TGTGCCAGCAGCTCGCGGGTCGCAGATACGCAGTATTTT. Supplemented by reference TRBV7-9 and TRBJ2-3, the full variable domain reads DTGVSQNPRHKITKRGQNVTFRCDPISEHNRLYWYRQTLGQGPEFLTYFQNEAQLEKSRLLSDRFSAERPKGSFSTLEIQRTEQGDSAMYLCASSSRVADTQYFGPGTRLTVL.

The chain joins TRBV7-9 to TRBJ1-3; no clear D gene. The CDR3 has 15 amino acids. Trimming cost V 0 bases and J 0 bases, with 6 bases left between them. Germline V CDR1 and CDR2: SEHNR, FQNEAQ (reference sequence). In DNA, the CDR3 is TGTGCCAGCAGCTTAGCGGCGAGCTCTGGAAACACCATATATTTT. Its protein is CASSLAASSGNTIYF.

The V call is TRBV5-1, the J call TRBJ1-5; weak D call: TRBD1 (6 bases). Trimming removed 2 bases at V and 6 bases at J, with 18 bases between. Germline CDR1 is SGHRS and CDR2 is YFSETQ. The CDR3 sequence is 16 residues long. CDR3 nucleotide sequence: TGCGCCAGCAGCTTCTACGGGGGCTATTTCATTCAGCCCCAGCATTTT. It encodes CASSFYGGYFIQPQHF.

The chain uses TRBV7-9 and TRBJ2-1; D possibly uses TRBD1 or TRBD2 (5 bases each). The CDR3 loop spans 18 amino acids. Trimming shortened V by 2 bases and J by 0 bases, and 17 bases separated the two germline ends. Germline V gene sequence: CDR1 SEHNR, CDR2 FQNEAQ (reference sequence). Written as DNA, the CDR3 is TGTGCCAGCAGCTTATCTGGTGGGGACCTTGCCTCCTACAATGAGCAGTTCTTC. It specifies CASSLSGGDLASYNEQFF.

V usage is TRBV5-1 and J usage is TRBJ2-5; D not resolved. The CDR3 has 14 residues. Between the trimmed V and J ends, which lost 0 bases and 8 bases, there was a span of 14 bases. The germline V gene has CDR1 SGHRS and CDR2 YFSETQ. For the CDR3, the DNA is TGCGCCAGCAGCTTGGCCGTGGGTTTGGAAACCCAGTACTTC. Amino acid sequence: CASSLAVGLETQYF.

This chain uses TRBV6-1 with TRBJ2-5, with 9 positions matching TRBD2. V dropped 7 bases and J dropped 0; count of bases not matched to a gene: 6. The CDR3 contains 15 residues. Germline V lookup: CDR1 MNHNS, CDR2 SASEGT. The CDR3 here is CASKNLAGYQETQYF. In DNA form, the CDR3 reads TGTGCCAGCAAAAATCTAGCGGGATACCAAGAGACCCAGTACTTC.

This clone was seen only once. CDR3 sequence reads: CASSSDRTGDEQYF. The CDR3 coding sequence is TGTGCCAGCAGCTCGGACAGGACTGGGGACGAGCAGTACTTC. This chain links TRBV5-8 with TRBJ2-7; TRBD1 matches at 7 bases. Germline trimming cut 3 bases from V and 5 bases from J; bases unmatched to any gene: 8. The CDR3 totals 14 residues. The V gene's germline CDR1 is SGHTS and CDR2 YDEGEE. Together with reference TRBV5-8 and TRBJ2-7, the CDR3 gives the full variable domain: EAGVTQSPTHLIKTRGQQATLRCSPISGHTSVYWYQQALGLGLQFLLWYDEGEERNRGNFPPRFSGRQFPNYSSELNVNALELEDSALYLCASSSDRTGDEQYFGPGTRLTVT.

This rearrangement joins TRBV7-9 to TRBJ2-7; D might be TRBD2 (6 bases). Germline V gene data show CDR1 as SEHNR and CDR2 as FQNEAQ (reference sequence). CDR3 length: 16 amino acids. Trimming left V 5 bases short and J 0 bases short, with 17 bases between. CDR3 sequence (DNA): TGTGCCAGCAGCCCCATCTTAGGGGACTTCTCCTACGAGCAGTACTTC. Encoded protein: CASSPILGDFSYEQYF.

V gene TRBV19 combines with J gene TRBJ1-1; D unclear. CDR3 size: 16 residues. Germline-derived CDR1 and CDR2 are LNHDA and SQIVND (reference sequence). Trimming removed 5 bases at V and 0 bases at J, with 16 bases between. This CDR3 reads CASSPTPVGMNTEAFF. CDR3 coding DNA: TGTGCCAGTAGTCCGACCCCTGTGGGGATGAACACTGAAGCTTTCTTT.

The J gene is TRBJ1-5, the V gene TRBV10-3; D ambiguous. Trimming stripped 4 bases from V and 0 bases from J, with 19 bases between. CDR1 and CDR2 from the germline V gene are ENHRY and SYGVKD. The CDR3 extends over 18 amino acids. In nucleotides, the CDR3 is TGTGCCATCAGTGGCCAAGCGGGGTCTTGGGATAGCAATCAGCCCCAGCATTTT. Translating gives CAISGQAGSWDSNQPQHF.

The rearrangement uses TRBV5-4 and TRBJ2-7; 10 nucleotides line up with TRBD1. With V trimmed by 3 bases and J by 6 bases, 6 bases remained unmatched. The CDR3 loop spans 14 amino acids. Germline V gene data show CDR1 as SGHNT and CDR2 as YYREEE (reference sequence). The chain's CDR3 is CASSSGTGAREQYF. The CDR3, as DNA: TGTGCCAGCAGCTCCGGGACAGGGGCGCGCGAGCAGTACTTC.

This clone is labeled medium-sized. This rearrangement joins TRBV9 to TRBJ2-1, with D perhaps matching TRBD2 (6 bases). Germline CDR1 and CDR2: SGDLS and YYNGEE. V was cut by 1 base and J by 2 bases, with 10 bases left in between. This CDR3 spans 15 amino acids. The CDR3 loop reads CASSVYGGAYNEQFF. The CDR3 coding sequence is TGTGCCAGCAGCGTATACGGGGGAGCCTACAATGAGCAGTTCTTC.

This clone turned up a few times. The chain links TRBV7-3 to TRBJ2-5; possibly TRBD2 for D (6 bases). Germline CDR1 SGHTA, CDR2 FQGTGA. CDR3 length: 13 residues. With 1 base removed from V and 5 bases from J, the gap between germline ends came to 8 bases. CDR3 DNA: TGTGCCAGCAGCTTAAGGGGGAGGGAGACCCAGTACTTC. This sequence encodes CASSLRGRETQYF.

This clone was seen once. This chain joins TRBV7-2 and TRBJ2-3; 7 nucleotides agree with TRBD2. This CDR3 is built from 17 residues. V dropped 3 bases and J dropped 2; count of bases not matched to a gene: 11. Germline values: CDR1 SGHTA, CDR2 FQGNSA. The chain's CDR3 is CASSFPGGSGFTDTQYF. The CDR3 nucleotides are TGTGCCAGCAGCTTCCCGGGGGGTAGCGGATTCACAGATACGCAGTATTTT. The complete variable domain, with remaining parts taken from reference TRBV7-2 and TRBJ2-3, reads GAGVSQSPSNKVTEKGKDVELRCDPISGHTALYWYRQSLGQGLEFLIYFQGNSAPDKSGLPSDRFSAERTGGSVSTLTIQRTQQEDSAVYLCASSFPGGSGFTDTQYFGPGTRLTVL.